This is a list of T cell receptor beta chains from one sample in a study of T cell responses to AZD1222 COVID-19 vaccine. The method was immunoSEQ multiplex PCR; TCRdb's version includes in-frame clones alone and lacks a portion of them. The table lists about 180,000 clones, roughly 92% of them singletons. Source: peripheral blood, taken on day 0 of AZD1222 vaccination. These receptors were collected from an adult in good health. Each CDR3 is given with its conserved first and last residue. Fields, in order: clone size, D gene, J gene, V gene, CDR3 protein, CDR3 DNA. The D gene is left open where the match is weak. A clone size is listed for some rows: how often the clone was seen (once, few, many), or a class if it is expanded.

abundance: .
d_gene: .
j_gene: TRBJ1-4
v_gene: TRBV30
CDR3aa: CAWSEGTTNEKLFF
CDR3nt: TGTGCCTGGAGCGAGGGCACGACTAATGAAAAACTGTTTTTT

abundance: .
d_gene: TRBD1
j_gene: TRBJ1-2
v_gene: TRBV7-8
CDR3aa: CASSLATGGGGYTF
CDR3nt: TGTGCCAGCAGCTTAGCTACAGGGGGCGGTGGCTACACCTTC

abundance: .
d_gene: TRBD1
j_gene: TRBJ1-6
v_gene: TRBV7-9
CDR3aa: CASSSPGTQGARNSPLHF
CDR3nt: TGTGCCAGCAGCTCCCCAGGAACACAGGGGGCGAGGAATTCACCCCTCCACTTT

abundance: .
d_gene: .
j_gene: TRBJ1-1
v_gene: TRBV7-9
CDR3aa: CASSLRTSEAFF
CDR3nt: TGTGCCAGCAGCTTAAGGACAAGTGAAGCTTTCTTT

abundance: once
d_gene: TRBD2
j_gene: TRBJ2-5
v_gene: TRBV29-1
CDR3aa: CSVEVSGRPQETQYF
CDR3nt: TGCAGCGTTGAAGTTAGCGGGAGGCCCCAAGAGACCCAGTACTTC

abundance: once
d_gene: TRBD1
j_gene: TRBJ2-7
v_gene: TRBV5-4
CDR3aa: CASSLDRGRYEQYF
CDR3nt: TGTGCCAGCAGCTTGGACAGGGGGCGGTACGAGCAGTACTTC

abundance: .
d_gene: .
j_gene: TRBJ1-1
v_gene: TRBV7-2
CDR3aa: CASRLQVGAEAFF
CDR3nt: TGTGCCAGCAGGTTACAGGTAGGCGCTGAAGCTTTCTTT

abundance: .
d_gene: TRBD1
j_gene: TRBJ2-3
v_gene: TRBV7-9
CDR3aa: CASSLGQGVDTQYF
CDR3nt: TGTGCCAGCAGCCTGGGACAGGGGGTAGATACGCAGTATTTT

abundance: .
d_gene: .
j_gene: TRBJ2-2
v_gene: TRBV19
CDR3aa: CASSMTANSMNTGELFF
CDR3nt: TGTGCCAGTAGTATGACAGCAAATTCTATGAACACCGGGGAGCTGTTTTTT

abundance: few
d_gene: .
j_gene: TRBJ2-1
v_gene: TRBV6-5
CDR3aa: CASTRGVSYNEQFF
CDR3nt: TGTGCCAGCACCCGAGGGGTCTCCTACAATGAGCAGTTCTTC

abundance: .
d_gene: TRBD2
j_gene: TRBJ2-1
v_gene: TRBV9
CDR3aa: CASSALAGLYNEQFF
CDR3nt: TGTGCCAGCAGCGCCCTAGCGGGACTCTACAATGAGCAGTTCTTC

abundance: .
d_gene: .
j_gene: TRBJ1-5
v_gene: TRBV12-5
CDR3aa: CASGFGGGNNQPQHF
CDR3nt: TGTGCTAGTGGTTTTGGCGGGGGGAACAATCAGCCCCAGCATTTT

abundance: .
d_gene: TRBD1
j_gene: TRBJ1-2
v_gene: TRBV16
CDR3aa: CASSQTQGALYGYTF
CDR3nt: TGTGCCAGCAGCCAAACCCAGGGGGCCCTCTATGGCTACACCTTC

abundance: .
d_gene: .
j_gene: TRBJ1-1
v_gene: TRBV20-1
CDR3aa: CSARPTGEAFF
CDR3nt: TGCAGTGCTAGACCGACAGGAGAAGCTTTCTTT